A selection of T cell receptor beta chains follows, all from one sample in a study of cytomegalovirus exposure and HLA in healthy donors. Measured with immunoSEQ multiplex PCR; TCRdb has only the in-frame clones, and not every one. The table records roughly 160,000 clones, about 85% of them present only once. The sample consisted of PBMCs. The receptors derive from a man aged 25 to 45 in good health and CMV-seropositive. The CDR3 runs from the conserved cysteine through the conserved F or W. The D gene is left open where the match is weak. A row's size may be missing; if present it is once, few, many or a size class.

abundance: few; d_gene: -; v_gene: TRBV7-9; j_gene: TRBJ1-4; CDR3nt: TGTGCCAGCAGCCCCCGCGGGGGTAATGAAAAACTGTTTTTT; CDR3aa: CASSPRGGNEKLFF
abundance: once; d_gene: TRBD2; v_gene: TRBV10-3; j_gene: TRBJ2-7; CDR3nt: TGTGCCATCGGAGGCGCGGGAGGGCACTACGAGCAGTACTTC; CDR3aa: CAIGGAGGHYEQYF
abundance: -; d_gene: TRBD2; v_gene: TRBV29-1; j_gene: TRBJ2-1; CDR3nt: TGCAGCGTTGTTCCGGGACTAGTTGTAAATGAGCAGTTCTTC; CDR3aa: CSVVPGLVVNEQFF
abundance: once; d_gene: -; v_gene: TRBV12-5; j_gene: TRBJ2-3; CDR3nt: TGTGCTAGTGGAATGATTGCAGGGGGCACAGATACGCAGTATTTT; CDR3aa: CASGMIAGGTDTQYF
abundance: -; d_gene: -; v_gene: TRBV9; j_gene: TRBJ2-7; CDR3nt: TGTGCCAGCAGCGTAGAGGCCACAGGGAGTGGCTACGAGCAGTACTTC; CDR3aa: CASSVEATGSGYEQYF
abundance: -; d_gene: TRBD1; v_gene: TRBV27; j_gene: TRBJ2-2; CDR3nt: TGTGCCAGCAGCGATTACTCCCCGGGACAGGCGAACACCGGGGAGCTGTTTTTT; CDR3aa: CASSDYSPGQANTGELFF
abundance: once; d_gene: TRBD2; v_gene: TRBV4-2; j_gene: TRBJ2-5; CDR3nt: TGTGCCAGCAGCCAACCCTCTGGCGGGGGAGAGACCCAGTACTTC; CDR3aa: CASSQPSGGGETQYF
abundance: -; d_gene: -; v_gene: TRBV7-3; j_gene: TRBJ2-1; CDR3nt: TGTGCCAGCAGCTTAAACCAGGACAATGAGCAGTTCTTC; CDR3aa: CASSLNQDNEQFF
abundance: -; d_gene: TRBD2; v_gene: TRBV9; j_gene: TRBJ2-1; CDR3nt: TGTGCCAGCAGCGCAGCGCCGGGACTAGCGTCCGAGCAGTTCTTC; CDR3aa: CASSAAPGLASEQFF
abundance: -; d_gene: -; v_gene: TRBV6-6; j_gene: TRBJ2-1; CDR3nt: TGTGCCAGCAGTTACTCCCTGTACAATGAGCAGTTCTTC; CDR3aa: CASSYSLYNEQFF
abundance: -; d_gene: -; v_gene: TRBV27; j_gene: TRBJ1-2; CDR3nt: TGTGCCAGCAGTTTTACGGGAGGAGGCTACACCTTC; CDR3aa: CASSFTGGGYTF